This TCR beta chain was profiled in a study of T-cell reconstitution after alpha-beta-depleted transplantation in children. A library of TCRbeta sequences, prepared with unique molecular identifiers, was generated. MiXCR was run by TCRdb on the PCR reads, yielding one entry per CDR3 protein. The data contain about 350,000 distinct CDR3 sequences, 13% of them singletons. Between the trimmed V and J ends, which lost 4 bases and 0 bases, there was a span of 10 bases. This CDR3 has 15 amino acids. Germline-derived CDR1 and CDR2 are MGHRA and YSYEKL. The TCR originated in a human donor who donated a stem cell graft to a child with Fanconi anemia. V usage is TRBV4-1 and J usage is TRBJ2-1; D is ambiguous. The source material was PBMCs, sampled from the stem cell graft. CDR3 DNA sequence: TGCGCCAGCAGCCGCGACGATAGCTCCTACAATGAGCAGTTCTTC. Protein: CASSRDDSSYNEQFF.